These 24 T cell receptor beta chains were all obtained from the same sample, sequenced in a study of T cells in Graves' hyperthyroidism and ophthalmopathy. Researchers amplified the TCR beta CDR3 regions from RNA transcripts. First-round RT-PCR targeting the TCR CDR3 was performed with the HTBI primer set. Via MiXCR, TCRdb re-called the multiplex PCR reads, giving one row per CDR3 protein. The data show some 570,000 distinct CDR3 sequences, roughly a sixth seen once. Sequenced input: blood. The receptors originated from a woman aged 18-30 years with Graves' ophthalmopathy.

This chain joins TRBV7-2 and TRBJ2-1, with 14 bases fitting TRBD2. The CDR3 runs 19 residues. From germline, CDR1 is SGHTA and CDR2 FQGNSA. Trimming took 1 base from V and 9 from J; bases not matched to a gene: 14. The CDR3 bases are TGTGCCAGCAGCTTAGGGCGCCGACTAGCGGGAGGGAGGGGGGGTGAGCAGTTCTTC. This sequence encodes CASSLGRRLAGGRGGEQFF.

This clonotype was recorded at least ten times. The chain joins TRBV3-1 to TRBJ2-7; D unresolved. Germline CDR1 LGHDT, CDR2 YNNKEL (reference sequence). V dropped 0 bases and J dropped 5 bases, with 14 bases sitting between them. The CDR3 sequence is 15 residues long. Here the CDR3 DNA reads TGTGCCAGCAGCCAAGATTTAGCAGGTCCTGACGAGCAGTACTTC. This translates into CASSQDLAGPDEQYF.

This clonotype has a count of ten or more. The chain joins TRBV15 to TRBJ2-5; D is uncertain. Trimming took off 1 base at V and 6 bases at J, with 18 bases between the two ends. Germline V gene data show CDR1 as LNHNV and CDR2 as YYDKDF (reference sequence). The CDR3 has 16 residues. CDR3 sequence: CATSRVGSQSRKTQYF. CDR3 nucleotides: TGTGCCACCAGCAGAGTGGGGTCCCAAAGCCGGAAGACCCAGTACTTC. The complete variable domain, with remaining parts taken from reference TRBV15 and TRBJ2-5, reads DAMVIQNPRYQVTQFGKPVTLSCSQTLNHNVMYWYQQKSSQAPKLLFHYYDKDFNNEADTPDNFQSRRPNTSFCFLDIRSPGLGDTAMYLCATSRVGSQSRKTQYFGPGTRLLVL.

The V call is TRBV4-2, the J call TRBJ2-2; 14 positions match TRBD2. Germline trimming cut 3 bases from V and 7 bases from J; bases unmatched to any gene: 10. The germline V gene encodes CDR1 LGHNA and CDR2 YNFKEQ. The CDR3 length is 18 residues. The CDR3 protein is CASSHLPGLAGVDGELFF. CDR3 coding DNA: TGTGCCAGCAGCCACTTACCGGGACTAGCGGGAGTTGACGGGGAGCTGTTTTTT.

This clonotype was observed a few times. V usage is TRBV28 and J usage is TRBJ1-5; no firm D call. The CDR3 has 13 amino acids. CDR1 MDHEN and CDR2 SYDVKM come from the germline V gene. Deletions cut 5 bases from V and 8 bases from J, with 13 bases between. CDR3 protein: CASSLMRAEPQHF. CDR3 DNA: TGTGCCAGCAGTCTCATGCGTGCGGAGCCCCAGCATTTT.

This clonotype was seen a handful of times. The chain recombines TRBV5-1 with TRBJ1-1, with no clear D. Germline V CDR1 and CDR2: SGHRS, YFSETQ. This CDR3 spans 15 amino acids. V was clipped by 7 bases and J by 4 bases, with 20 bases between them. The CDR3 DNA sequence: TGCGCCAGCTTTAACTTACCTGGTCCGAGCACTGAAGCTTTCTTT. The encoded protein is CASFNLPGPSTEAFF.

This clonotype was seen many times. This rearrangement joins TRBV7-8 to TRBJ1-2; 10 nucleotides agree with TRBD1. The CDR3 spans 15 residues. Germline V CDR1 and CDR2: SGHVS, FQNEAQ. Trimming took 5 bases from V and 4 from J; bases not matched to a gene: 7. CDR3 protein: CASSKNRDRGYGYTF. Here the CDR3 DNA reads TGTGCCAGCAGCAAGAACCGGGACAGGGGCTATGGCTACACCTTC.

This clonotype was seen repeatedly, ten times or more. The genes are TRBV27 and TRBJ2-5, with D perhaps matching TRBD1 (5 bases). Germline V gene sequence: CDR1 MNHEY, CDR2 SMNVEV (reference sequence). This CDR3 contains 13 residues. V lost 5 bases, J lost 5 bases, and 12 bases lay in between. The CDR3: CASSPQGTETQYF. The CDR3, as DNA: TGTGCCAGCAGTCCCCAGGGTACCGAGACCCAGTACTTC.

Many counts were recorded for this clonotype. This chain connects TRBV28 to TRBJ2-3; 13 positions match TRBD2. The J segment lost 2 bases and the V segment lost 5 bases, leaving 7 bases of the junction unmatched. Germline-derived CDR1 and CDR2 are MDHEN and SYDVKM. The CDR3 has 17 amino acids. CDR3 DNA: TGTGCCAGCAGTCCGGGGACTAGCGGGGCCCTCACAGATACGCAGTATTTT. It encodes CASSPGTSGALTDTQYF.

About this clonotype itself: This may be a read error: a much more frequent sequence differs by one nucleotide. V gene TRBV15 combines with J gene TRBJ1-2; TRBD1 aligns across 7 bases. This CDR3 spans 15 amino acids. Germline V lookup: CDR1 LNHNV, CDR2 YYDKDF (reference sequence). The CDR3 DNA reads as TGTGCCACCAGCAGAGATGAAGGACAGGTTTATGGCCACACCTTC. Translation gives CATSRDEGQVYGHTF. The whole variable domain, remainder taken from reference TRBV15 and TRBJ1-2, is DAMVIQNPRYQVTQFGKPVTLSCSQTLNHNVMYWYQQKSSQAPKLLFHYYDKDFNNEADTPDNFQSRRPNTSFCFLDIRSPGLGDTAMYLCATSRDEGQVYGHTFGSGTRLTVV.

The rearrangement joins TRBV7-2 to TRBJ2-3, with 11 nucleotides matching TRBD1. The CDR3 loop spans 14 amino acids. Trimming removed 7 bases from V and 5 bases from J; junction bases left unmatched: 5. The germline V gene encodes CDR1 SGHTA and CDR2 FQGNSA. CDR3 in amino acids: CASTTGTGGDTQYF. In nucleotides, the CDR3 is TGTGCCAGCACCACCGGGACAGGGGGAGATACGCAGTATTTT.

Many counts were recorded for this clonotype. V is TRBV5-1 and J is TRBJ1-1, with D perhaps matching TRBD1 (5 bases). The germline gives CDR1 SGHRS, CDR2 YFSETQ. The CDR3 is 13 amino acids. Trimming cost V 2 bases and J 6 bases, with 11 bases left between them. The CDR3: CASSFAGFSEAFF. The CDR3 nucleotides read TGCGCCAGCAGCTTTGCAGGGTTTTCTGAAGCTTTCTTT.

V and J are TRBV19 and TRBJ2-3, with 8 nucleotides matching TRBD1. The J segment lost 6 bases and the V segment lost 1 base, leaving 3 bases of the junction unmatched. The CDR3 contains 14 residues. Germline lookup yields CDR1 LNHDA and CDR2 SQIVND (reference sequence). The CDR3 loop reads CASSIGQGMDTQYF. CDR3 nucleotide sequence: TGTGCCAGTAGTATAGGACAGGGGATGGATACGCAGTATTTT.

This clonotype was found many times. This rearrangement joins TRBV3-1 to TRBJ2-7; D possibly corresponds to TRBD2 (7 bases). The CDR3 runs to 15 residues. V lost 1 base to trimming and J lost 5 bases, with 15 bases between them. Germline V gene sequence: CDR1 LGHDT, CDR2 YNNKEL (reference sequence). The CDR3 sequence is CASSQGGGTLHEQYF. The CDR3 bases are TGTGCCAGCAGCCAAGGCGGGGGCACCTTGCACGAGCAGTACTTC.

A remark on this clonotype: A read error is possible here, since a much larger clone lies one base away. This chain joins TRBV11-2 and TRBJ2-5; 7 bases line up with TRBD2. The CDR3 extends over 16 amino acids. The germline CDR1 and CDR2 sequences are SGHAT and FQNNGV. CDR3 nucleotides: TGTGTCAGCAGCCCGCTGTTAGGACTAGAAGCGGAGACCCAGTACTTC. It codes for CVSSPLLGLEAETQYF.

At least ten counts were recorded for this clonotype. The chain carries TRBV7-9 and TRBJ2-7; 10 bases agree with TRBD2. The CDR3 extends over 16 amino acids. CDR1 is SEHNR, CDR2 FQNEAQ, per germline (reference sequence). Unmatched junction bases numbered 5, after V lost 0 bases and J lost 3 bases. CDR3 in DNA: TGTGCCAGCAGCTTAGCTGCTAGCGGGAGAAACTACGAGCAGTACTTC. The encoded protein is CASSLAASGRNYEQYF.

This clonotype was recorded many times. This sequence joins TRBV13 and TRBJ2-5; perhaps TRBD1 as D (5 bases). Germline CDR1 is PRHDT and CDR2 is FYEKMQ (reference sequence). The germline V and J ends were trimmed by 3 bases and 2 bases, with 10 bases remaining between them. CDR3 size: 14 residues. The CDR3: CASSFQGEQETQYF. CDR3 sequence (DNA): TGTGCCAGCAGCTTCCAGGGTGAACAAGAGACCCAGTACTTC.

The chain recombines TRBV28 with TRBJ2-7, with D possibly called TRBD1 or TRBD2 (5 bases each). Trimming cost V 6 bases and J 0 bases, with 15 bases left between them. The germline V gene encodes CDR1 MDHEN and CDR2 SYDVKM. The CDR3 totals 15 residues. The chain's CDR3 is CASRPPGTGSYEQYF. DNA of the CDR3: TGTGCCAGCAGACCCCCAGGGACGGGCTCCTACGAGCAGTACTTC.

This clonotype was seen ten or more times. This CDR3 is CSARDPLAESPETQYF. CDR3 DNA sequence: TGCAGTGCTAGAGATCCACTAGCGGAGTCTCCAGAGACCCAGTACTTC. The chain employs TRBV20-1 and TRBJ2-5, with 8 bases identical to TRBD2. This CDR3 is 16 amino acids long. Germline-derived CDR1 and CDR2 are DFQATT and SNEGSKA (reference sequence). Unmatched junction bases numbered 10, after V lost 0 bases and J lost 4 bases.

This chain links TRBV29-1 with TRBJ2-5; D remains ambiguous. The germline V and J ends were trimmed by 1 base and 5 bases, with 11 bases remaining between them. The length of the CDR3 is 13 residues. From germline, CDR1 is SQVTM and CDR2 ANQGSEA. CDR3 sequence reads: CSVEAALRETQYF. CDR3 sequence (DNA): TGCAGCGTTGAAGCAGCCCTCCGGGAGACCCAGTACTTC.

The chain has TRBV12-3 or TRBV12-4 and TRBJ1-6; 7 bases align to TRBD1. This CDR3 contains 15 residues. Trimming took 5 bases from V and 9 from J; bases not matched to a gene: 10. CDR3 coding DNA: TGTGCCAGCAGTCCAGGGGGGGCAGAGGGTTCACCCCTCCACTTT. As protein: CASSPGGAEGSPLHF.

At least ten counts were recorded for this clonotype. The chain links TRBV15 to TRBJ2-5, with 9 bases aligning to TRBD2. V lost 6 bases to trimming and J lost 2 bases; unmatched junction nucleotides: 7. The length of the CDR3 is 15 residues. In germline, CDR1 is LNHNV, CDR2 YYDKDF (reference sequence). This CDR3 is CATRGAGGPQETQYF. CDR3 bases: TGTGCCACCAGGGGGGCGGGGGGGCCTCAAGAGACCCAGTACTTC.

This clonotype came up a few times. The chain uses TRBV29-1 and TRBJ2-7; D gene uncertain. Germline CDR1 reads SQVTM; CDR2 reads ANQGSEA. The CDR3 contains 12 residues. Trimming cost V 4 bases and J 0 bases, with 7 bases left between them. The CDR3, as DNA: TGCAGCGTTGTTCCGGACTCCTACGAGCAGTACTTC. Translated: CSVVPDSYEQYF.

This clonotype was seen many times. This chain links TRBV30 with TRBJ2-1; 14 bases are shared with TRBD2. This CDR3 region has 15 residues. V lost 2 bases to trimming and J lost 8 bases; unmatched junction nucleotides: 5. Germline V gene lookup returns CDR1 GTSNPN and CDR2 SVGIG (reference sequence). Here the CDR3 DNA reads TGTGCCTGGAGTCTTGGACTAGCGGGGGGTTATGAGCAGTTCTTC. It encodes CAWSLGLAGGYEQFF.